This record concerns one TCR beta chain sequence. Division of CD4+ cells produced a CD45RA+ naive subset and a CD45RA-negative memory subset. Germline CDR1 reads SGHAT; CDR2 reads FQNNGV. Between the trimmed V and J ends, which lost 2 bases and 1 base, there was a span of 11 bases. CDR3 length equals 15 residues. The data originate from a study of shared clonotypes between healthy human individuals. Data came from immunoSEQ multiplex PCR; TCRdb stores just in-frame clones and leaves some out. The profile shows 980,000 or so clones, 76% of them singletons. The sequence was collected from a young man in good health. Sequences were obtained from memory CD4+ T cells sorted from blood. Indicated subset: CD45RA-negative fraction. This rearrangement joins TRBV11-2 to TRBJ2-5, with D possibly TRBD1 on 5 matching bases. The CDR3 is CASSLMSTAQETQYF. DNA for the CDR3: TGTGCCAGCAGCTTAATGTCGACAGCCCAAGAGACCCAGTACTTC.